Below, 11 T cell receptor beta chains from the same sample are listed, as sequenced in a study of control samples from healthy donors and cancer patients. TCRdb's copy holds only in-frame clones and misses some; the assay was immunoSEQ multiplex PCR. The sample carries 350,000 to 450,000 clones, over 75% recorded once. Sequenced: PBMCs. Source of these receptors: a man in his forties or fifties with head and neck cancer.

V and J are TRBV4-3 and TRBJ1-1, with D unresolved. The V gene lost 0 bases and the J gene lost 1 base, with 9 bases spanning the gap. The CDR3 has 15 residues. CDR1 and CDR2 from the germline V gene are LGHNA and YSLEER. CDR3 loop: CASSQDEGPNTEAFF. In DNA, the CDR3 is TGCGCCAGCAGCCAAGATGAAGGTCCGAACACTGAAGCTTTCTTT.

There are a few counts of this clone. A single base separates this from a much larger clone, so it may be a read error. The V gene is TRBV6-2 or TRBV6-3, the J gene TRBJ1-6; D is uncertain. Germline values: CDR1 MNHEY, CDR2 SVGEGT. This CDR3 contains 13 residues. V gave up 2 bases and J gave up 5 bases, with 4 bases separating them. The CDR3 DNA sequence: TGTGCCAGCAGTTACAGGGATAATTCACCCCTCCACTTT. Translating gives CASSYRDNSPLHF.

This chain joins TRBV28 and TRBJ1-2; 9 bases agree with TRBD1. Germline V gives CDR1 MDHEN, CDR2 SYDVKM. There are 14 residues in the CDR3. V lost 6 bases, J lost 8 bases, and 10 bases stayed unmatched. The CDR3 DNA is TGTGCCAGCAGGGGGGGGACAGGGCGTTGGGGCTACACCTTC. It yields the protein CASRGGTGRWGYTF.

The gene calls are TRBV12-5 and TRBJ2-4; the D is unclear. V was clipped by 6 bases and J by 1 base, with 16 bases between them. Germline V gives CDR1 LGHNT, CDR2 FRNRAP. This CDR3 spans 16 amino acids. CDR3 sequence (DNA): TGTGCTAGTGGCCTTAGTCCAATACCGGCCAAAAACATTCAGTACTTC. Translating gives CASGLSPIPAKNIQYF.

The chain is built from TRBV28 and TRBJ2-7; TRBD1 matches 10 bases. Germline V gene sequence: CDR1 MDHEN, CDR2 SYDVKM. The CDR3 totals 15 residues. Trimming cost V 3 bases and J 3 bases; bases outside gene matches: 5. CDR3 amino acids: CASSFRDRGFYEQYF. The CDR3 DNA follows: TGTGCCAGCAGTTTCAGGGACAGGGGCTTCTACGAGCAGTACTTC.

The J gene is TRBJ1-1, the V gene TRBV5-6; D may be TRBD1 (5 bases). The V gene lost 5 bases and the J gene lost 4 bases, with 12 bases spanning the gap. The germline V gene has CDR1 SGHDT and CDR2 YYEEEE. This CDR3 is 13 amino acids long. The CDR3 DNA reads TGTGCCAGCAGTTTTGGGGGGGTCACTGAAGCTTTCTTT. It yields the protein CASSFGGVTEAFF.

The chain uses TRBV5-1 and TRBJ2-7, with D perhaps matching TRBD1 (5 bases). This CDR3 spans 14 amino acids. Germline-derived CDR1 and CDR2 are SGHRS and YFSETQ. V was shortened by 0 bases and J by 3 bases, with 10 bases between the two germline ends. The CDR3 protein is CASSLEAGNYEQYF. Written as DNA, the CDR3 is TGCGCCAGCAGCTTGGAGGCAGGGAACTACGAGCAGTACTTC. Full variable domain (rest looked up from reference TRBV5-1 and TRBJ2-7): KAGVTQTPRYLIKTRGQQVTLSCSPISGHRSVSWYQQTPGQGLQFLFEYFSETQRNKGNFPGRFSGRQFSNSRSEMNVSTLELGDSALYLCASSLEAGNYEQYFGPGTRLTVT.

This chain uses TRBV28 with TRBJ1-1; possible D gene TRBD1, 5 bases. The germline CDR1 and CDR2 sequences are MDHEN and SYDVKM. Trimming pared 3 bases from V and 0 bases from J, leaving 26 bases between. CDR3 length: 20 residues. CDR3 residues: CASSFEGAETQTYMNTEAFF. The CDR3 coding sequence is TGTGCCAGCAGTTTCGAAGGGGCCGAGACACAAACATATATGAACACTGAAGCTTTCTTT. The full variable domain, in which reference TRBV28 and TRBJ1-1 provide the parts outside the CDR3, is DVKVTQSSRYLVKRTGEKVFLECVQDMDHENMFWYRQDPGLGLRLIYFSYDVKMKEKGDIPEGYSVSREKKERFSLILESASTNQTSMYLCASSFEGAETQTYMNTEAFFGQGTRLTVV.

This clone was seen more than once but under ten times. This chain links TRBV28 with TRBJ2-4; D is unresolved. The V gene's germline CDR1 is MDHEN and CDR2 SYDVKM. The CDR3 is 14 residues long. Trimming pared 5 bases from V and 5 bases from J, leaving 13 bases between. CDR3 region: CASSGHGLENIQYF. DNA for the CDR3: TGTGCCAGCAGTGGGCACGGGCTGGAAAACATTCAGTACTTC.

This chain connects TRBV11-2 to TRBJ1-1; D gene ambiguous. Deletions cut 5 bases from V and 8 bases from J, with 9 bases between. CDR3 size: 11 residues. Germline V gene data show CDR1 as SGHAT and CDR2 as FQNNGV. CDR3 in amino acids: CASSLGWEAFF. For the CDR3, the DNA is TGTGCCAGCAGCCTAGGGTGGGAAGCTTTCTTT.

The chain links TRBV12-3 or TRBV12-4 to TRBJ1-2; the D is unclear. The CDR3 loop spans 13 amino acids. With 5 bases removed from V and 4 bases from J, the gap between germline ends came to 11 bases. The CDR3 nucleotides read TGTGCCAGCAGTATGACGGTAGGCTATGGCTACACCTTC. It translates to CASSMTVGYGYTF.